This paragraph reports one T cell receptor beta chain. Antigen specificity is unknown. Method: immunoSEQ multiplex PCR; TCRdb's copy keeps in-frame clones and lacks some. The sample holds about 68,000 clones, roughly 86% seen once. The entry originates in a study of T cell responses to AZD1222 COVID-19 vaccine. Study outcomes and limitations: Regions left unmutated in variants are reportedly the target of nearly half of spike-specific TCRs. With dominance at 160-218 and 743-854, vaccine-associated CD4 TCRs spanned spike. Baseline testing showed seropositivity in only a handful of AZD1222 recipients. Females outnumbered males among donors, who were mostly white British; clonal diversity was possibly underestimated.

The TCR was taken from an adult in good health. The starting material was peripheral blood, obtained on day 0 of AZD1222 vaccination.

CDR3 in amino acids: CASRLQGLNEQFF. The CDR3 nucleotides are TGTGCCAGCAGATTACAGGGTCTCAATGAGCAGTTCTTC. The rearrangement joins TRBV6-5 to TRBJ2-1, with a tentative D call TRBD1 (6 bases). CDR3 size: 13 residues. Trimming took 6 bases from V and 6 from J, leaving 12 bases between them. In germline, CDR1 is MNHEY, CDR2 SVGAGI.